This record looks at one T cell receptor beta chain sequence and its context. The target antigen is unknown. The data belong to a study of Ad26.COV2.S vaccination and SARS-CoV-2 variants. Study-level information: Enrollment placed the donor in the COV1001 Ad26.COV2.S trial arm. Ad26.COV2.S was injected intramuscularly once or twice, 56 days apart.

Study-level results: Once vaccination had occurred, spike-specific CD8+ and CD4+ T cell responses reportedly showed substantial breadth. In TCR breadth and depth analyses, total T cell responses may have been underestimated.

Clones were read by immunoSEQ multiplex PCR, and TCRdb kept only the in-frame ones, dropping some. The sample shows hundreds of thousands of clones, approximately 87% of them seen only once. As for treatment: about 20 received Ad26.COV2.S at low or high dose, single or two shots; five or six received placebo; per-sample allocation not given. On day 63 after the first injection, vaccine and placebo recipients gave samples. CDR1 is SGHVS and CDR2 is FQNEAQ in the germline V gene. The V gene end was trimmed by 5 bases and the J gene end by 5 bases; junction bases not matched to a gene: 6. This CDR3 has 14 residues.

The sequencing used peripheral blood, collected in a trial of Ad26.COV2.S vaccine versus placebo. The chain couples TRBV7-8 to TRBJ1-5; 7 bases line up with TRBD1. The receptor comes from a person between 18 and 65 years old who received the Ad26.COV2.S COVID-19 vaccine or a placebo. CDR3 in DNA: TGTGCCAGCAGCGACGACAGGGTCTATCAGCCCCAGCATTTT. This codes for CASSDDRVYQPQHF.